A few counts support the clone carrying this T cell receptor beta chain. Its cognate antigen is unknown. This entry is derived from a study of shared clonotypes between healthy human individuals. General observations from the study: It was only blood that was sampled, and tissue repertoires likely differ.

Trimming cost V 8 bases and J 3 bases, with 6 bases left between them. The CDR3 has 11 amino acids. Germline V gene sequence: CDR1 SGDLS, CDR2 YYNGEE. The protocol was immunoSEQ multiplex PCR, while the TCRdb copy is restricted to in-frame clones and leaves out a portion. The data show millions of clones, more than 80% seen once. Sequencing input: naive CD4+ T cells from PBMCs. Subset meaning: CD45RA+ positively selected. The V call is TRBV9, the J call TRBJ1-5; no definite D call. This clonotype was obtained from a man between 18 and 29 years old in good health. Some clones in this sample may be carry-over from other donors' samples. The CDR3 nucleotides are TGTGCCAGGAGGGTCAATCAGCCCCAGCATTTT. Translating gives CARRVNQPQHF.